This T cell receptor beta chain was recovered during a study of radiotherapy plus CTLA-4 blockade in lung cancer. Looking at the study overall: Objective response rate was more than 15%; disease control rate, approximately 33%.

This clone was counted only a few times. The antigen is not known. It was focal radiation plus CTLA-4 blockade with ipilimumab that patients with chemo-refractory metastatic non-small-cell lung cancer received. CDR3 length: 12 residues. Trimming left V 6 bases short and J 10 bases short, with 10 bases between. Germline assignment: CDR1 SNHLY and CDR2 FYNNEI. General study points: Early blood T cell clone dynamics, with interferon-beta, were reported to best predict response. Blood saw expansion of tumor-derived TCR clones after radiotherapy plus ipilimumab.

Only in-frame clones appear in the TCRdb table, and some are missing; sequencing was by immunoSEQ multiplex PCR. This table has 45,000 or so clones, approximately 76% appearing once. The receptor was isolated from a human donor with non-small cell lung cancer who had stable disease on radiotherapy plus ipilimumab. The chain links TRBV2 to TRBJ1-6; D unresolved. The material sequenced was peripheral blood, taken from a patient treated with radiotherapy plus ipilimumab. The CDR3 DNA reads as TGTGCCAGCAGGGGTTATGGGTCACCCCTCCACTTT. Protein: CASRGYGSPLHF.